This entry concerns a single T cell receptor beta chain. Its antigen remains unknown. This sample is part of a study of T cell clonotyping in hematopoietic cell transplantation. Time point described: recipient sample about 28 days before transplant, after cytoreduction. Regarding the study as a whole: Pathologically expanded recipient clonotypes increased progressively from day 30 to day 180 as diversity fell.

The V gene's germline CDR1 is SGHAT and CDR2 FQNNGV. The ends were cut back, 2 bases at V and 7 bases at J, with 11 bases in the middle. The CDR3 has 14 amino acids. Sequenced by immunoSEQ multiplex PCR; TCRdb stores in-frame clones only, minus some. In the table there are approximately 50,000 clones, about nine tenths of which are singletons. V usage is TRBV11-2 and J usage is TRBJ2-2; perhaps TRBD2 as D (6 bases). This TCR came from a man in his sixties with biphenotypic leukemia. Some clones in this sample may be carry-over from other donors' samples. Sequencing was performed on peripheral blood mononuclear cells, taken before stem cell transplant. CDR3 DNA: TGTGCCAGCAGCTTACTGGCGGGAAACGGGGAGCTGTTTTTT. Its protein product is CASSLLAGNGELFF.